The sequence of this T cell receptor beta chain was determined in a study of cytomegalovirus exposure and HLA in healthy donors. PCR employed 60 Vbeta and 13 Jbeta primers. Repertoires were generated with immunoSEQ multiplex PCR, while TCRdb's copy carries only in-frame clones and drops some. The sample lists 130,000 to 150,000 clones, around 79% seen once, with 3% in the top ten. Study results and limitations: Later work found that TCR association rates differed between HLA loci; DRB1 had the most and HLA-C the fewest. Later analysis identified about 18,000 TCR beta sequences associated with HLA alleles, using a false discovery rate threshold of 0.05.

At sampling all donors were nominally healthy, likely with unrecorded immune exposures. A note on this clone: Its antigen is still unknown. One end of the junction fails to match germline, which may point to a read error.

The sequencing sample was made of PBMCs. The receptor's source is a man aged 35-49 years in good health and CMV-seropositive.

The CDR3 bases are TGTTCCAGCAGCTTAGCGAGCGGGAGGGCCAACGAGCAGTACTTC. Protein sequence: CSSSLASGRANEQYF. The chain carries TRBV7-9 and TRBJ2-7; 10 nucleotides match TRBD2. Germline V gene sequence: CDR1 SEHNR, CDR2 FQNEAQ (reference sequence). This CDR3 is built from 15 residues.